Listed below are T cell receptor beta chains from one sample, sequenced in a study of control samples from healthy donors and cancer patients. Generated by immunoSEQ multiplex PCR, the TCRdb table keeps only in-frame clones and is missing some. This table has more than 35,000 clones, around 83% appearing once. Sequenced material: PBMCs. Receptors were obtained from a woman aged 55-70 years with lung cancer. Each CDR3 is given with its conserved first and last residue. The D gene is left open where the match is weak. Size tells how often a clone was seen (once, few, many) or the class of an expanded clone, and some rows leave it out.

cdr3_nt: TGTGCCACCCGACTAGCGGGAGTTCCCGGGGAGCTGTTTTTT; cdr3_aa: CATRLAGVPGELFF; v_call: TRBV15; clone_size: once; j_call: TRBJ2-2; d_call: TRBD2
cdr3_nt: TGTGCCAGCAGCTTAAGTAGCCTCTTAGGGGATGAGCAGTTCTTC; cdr3_aa: CASSLSSLLGDEQFF; v_call: TRBV11-2; clone_size: -; j_call: TRBJ2-1; d_call: -
cdr3_nt: TGTGCCAGCAGTTCACAGGGGAGATACGAGCAGTACTTC; cdr3_aa: CASSSQGRYEQYF; v_call: TRBV27; clone_size: -; j_call: TRBJ2-7; d_call: TRBD1
cdr3_nt: TGTGCCAGCGGGGGCTCCTATAATTCACCCCTCCACTTT; cdr3_aa: CASGGSYNSPLHF; v_call: TRBV9; clone_size: -; j_call: TRBJ1-6; d_call: -
cdr3_nt: TGTGCCAGCAGCCCGGACAGGAAAAACACTGAAGCTTTCTTT; cdr3_aa: CASSPDRKNTEAFF; v_call: TRBV7-8; clone_size: once; j_call: TRBJ1-1; d_call: TRBD1
cdr3_nt: TGTGCCAGCAGCTTAGTAGGGACAACTCACACCTCCGAGCAGTACTTC; cdr3_aa: CASSLVGTTHTSEQYF; v_call: TRBV7-2; clone_size: -; j_call: TRBJ2-7; d_call: -
cdr3_nt: TGTGCCAAAGGGGACACCATGAACACTGAAGCTTTCTTT; cdr3_aa: CAKGDTMNTEAFF; v_call: TRBV12-3/TRBV12-4; clone_size: few; j_call: TRBJ1-1; d_call: -
cdr3_nt: TGCGCCAGCAGTGAATCCGCTCCAGGGGGTAACACTGAAGCTTTCTTT; cdr3_aa: CASSESAPGGNTEAFF; v_call: TRBV10-1; clone_size: -; j_call: TRBJ1-1; d_call: TRBD1
cdr3_nt: TGTGCCTGGGCGGGAAGGGAGGCTTTCTTT; cdr3_aa: CAWAGREAFF; v_call: TRBV30; clone_size: -; j_call: TRBJ1-1; d_call: -
cdr3_nt: TGTGCTAGTGGTTTGGTAGGGCGACAGGGCCTCATCCGACACTCTGGGGCCAACGTCCTGACTTTC; cdr3_aa: CASGLVGRQGLIRHSGANVLTF; v_call: TRBV12-5; clone_size: -; j_call: TRBJ2-6; d_call: TRBD1
cdr3_nt: TGTGCCAGCAGCTCCCAGGGCCGGGGGCAGCCCCAGCATTTT; cdr3_aa: CASSSQGRGQPQHF; v_call: TRBV7-2; clone_size: once; j_call: TRBJ1-5; d_call: -
cdr3_nt: TGCGCCAGCAGCCAAGAATACGAGACTACAGGCCTCTACGAGCAGTACTTC; cdr3_aa: CASSQEYETTGLYEQYF; v_call: TRBV4-1; clone_size: -; j_call: TRBJ2-7; d_call: -
cdr3_nt: TGTGCCAGCAGTCAGACAGGGGGTTTATCACCCCTCCACTTT; cdr3_aa: CASSQTGGLSPLHF; v_call: TRBV11-2; clone_size: -; j_call: TRBJ1-6; d_call: TRBD1
cdr3_nt: TGTGCCTGGTCAAGGGGGGGATGGAACGGCTACACCTTC; cdr3_aa: CAWSRGGWNGYTF; v_call: TRBV30; clone_size: -; j_call: TRBJ1-2; d_call: -
cdr3_nt: TGTGCCAGCAGTTTTCATGGTGCGGGTATTGAAGCTTTCTTT; cdr3_aa: CASSFHGAGIEAFF; v_call: TRBV27; clone_size: -; j_call: TRBJ1-1; d_call: -
cdr3_nt: TGTGCCAGCACCCTTTCGGGAAACGGGAACACTGAAGCTTTCTTT; cdr3_aa: CASTLSGNGNTEAFF; v_call: TRBV9; clone_size: -; j_call: TRBJ1-1; d_call: -
cdr3_nt: TGTGCCAGCATAAGGGGGACCAACCTTGATGGCTACACCTTC; cdr3_aa: CASIRGTNLDGYTF; v_call: TRBV2; clone_size: -; j_call: TRBJ1-2; d_call: -
cdr3_nt: TGTGCCAGTACTCGGGGGCTGACGGGAGGACAAGAGACCCAGTACTTC; cdr3_aa: CASTRGLTGGQETQYF; v_call: TRBV19; clone_size: -; j_call: TRBJ2-5; d_call: -
cdr3_nt: TGTGCCAGCAGCGGCGAAAGGGGGACTGAAGCTTTCTTT; cdr3_aa: CASSGERGTEAFF; v_call: TRBV7-3; clone_size: -; j_call: TRBJ1-1; d_call: -
cdr3_nt: TGTGCCAGCACCCCCGGGACAGGTAGCCAAGAGACCCAGTACTTC; cdr3_aa: CASTPGTGSQETQYF; v_call: TRBV3-1/TRBV3-2; clone_size: -; j_call: TRBJ2-5; d_call: TRBD1
cdr3_nt: TGTGCCAGTAATATGGGACTAGCGGGGACCTACAATGAGCAGTTCTTC; cdr3_aa: CASNMGLAGTYNEQFF; v_call: TRBV19; clone_size: -; j_call: TRBJ2-1; d_call: TRBD2
cdr3_nt: TGCGCCAGCAGCTGGGGGACTAGCGAGACCTACGAGCAGTACTTC; cdr3_aa: CASSWGTSETYEQYF; v_call: TRBV5-1; clone_size: -; j_call: TRBJ2-7; d_call: TRBD2
cdr3_nt: TGTGCCAGCAGCGGTGGACGATGGTGGGAAGCTTTCTTT; cdr3_aa: CASSGGRWWEAFF; v_call: TRBV21-1; clone_size: -; j_call: TRBJ1-1; d_call: -
cdr3_nt: TGTGCCAGCAGCCGCCGGACTAGCGGTAACACCGGGGAGCTGTTTTTT; cdr3_aa: CASSRRTSGNTGELFF; v_call: TRBV11-3; clone_size: -; j_call: TRBJ2-2; d_call: TRBD2
cdr3_nt: TGTGCCATCAGTGACCCCCGGGGGGCCGTTGATGAGCAGTTCTTC; cdr3_aa: CAISDPRGAVDEQFF; v_call: TRBV10-3; clone_size: -; j_call: TRBJ2-1; d_call: -
cdr3_nt: TGCAGCGTTGCCGATCTAGCGGGAGTGTTCTACAATGAGCAGTTCTTC; cdr3_aa: CSVADLAGVFYNEQFF; v_call: TRBV29-1; clone_size: -; j_call: TRBJ2-1; d_call: TRBD2
cdr3_nt: TGTGCCAGCAGCCCGACTAGCGGGAGGTCCTACAATGAGCAGTTCTTC; cdr3_aa: CASSPTSGRSYNEQFF; v_call: TRBV7-2; clone_size: -; j_call: TRBJ2-1; d_call: TRBD2
cdr3_nt: TGTGCCTGGAGTTACGGGGACTCCTATCAGCCCCAGCATTTT; cdr3_aa: CAWSYGDSYQPQHF; v_call: TRBV30; clone_size: -; j_call: TRBJ1-5; d_call: -
cdr3_nt: TGCGCCAGCAGCTTGGTTTCGGACGCTAATGAAAAACTGTTTTTT; cdr3_aa: CASSLVSDANEKLFF; v_call: TRBV5-1; clone_size: -; j_call: TRBJ1-4; d_call: -
cdr3_nt: TGTGCCTGGACCCATAACTATGGCTACACCTTC; cdr3_aa: CAWTHNYGYTF; v_call: TRBV30; clone_size: few; j_call: TRBJ1-2; d_call: -
cdr3_nt: TGTGCCAGCAGCGCTGTAGGCCCTGGAAACACCATATATTTT; cdr3_aa: CASSAVGPGNTIYF; v_call: TRBV7-6; clone_size: -; j_call: TRBJ1-3; d_call: -
cdr3_nt: TGTGCCAGCAGCTTTGGTTCTGCGAATAATAACTATGGCTACACCTTC; cdr3_aa: CASSFGSANNNYGYTF; v_call: TRBV7-8; clone_size: once; j_call: TRBJ1-2; d_call: -
cdr3_nt: TGTGCCAGCAGAGTCCTCGGTCTGGACTATGGCTACACCTTC; cdr3_aa: CASRVLGLDYGYTF; v_call: TRBV28; clone_size: -; j_call: TRBJ1-2; d_call: -
cdr3_nt: TGTGCCAGCAGTTACTCGAGGAGGGGCGCCGGCAATCAGCCCCAGCATTTT; cdr3_aa: CASSYSRRGAGNQPQHF; v_call: TRBV6-2/TRBV6-3; clone_size: -; j_call: TRBJ1-5; d_call: -
cdr3_nt: TGTGCCAGCAGGGCACGGTACGAGCAGTACTTC; cdr3_aa: CASRARYEQYF; v_call: TRBV6-5; clone_size: -; j_call: TRBJ2-7; d_call: -
cdr3_nt: TGTGCCAGCAGCTCAAACAGGGGGCACGAGACCCAGTACTTC; cdr3_aa: CASSSNRGHETQYF; v_call: TRBV13; clone_size: -; j_call: TRBJ2-5; d_call: TRBD1
cdr3_nt: TGCGCCAGCAGCCCCGGGGGGGGCCCGTTGAACACTGAAGCTTTCTTT; cdr3_aa: CASSPGGGPLNTEAFF; v_call: TRBV5-1; clone_size: -; j_call: TRBJ1-1; d_call: -
cdr3_nt: TGTGCCAGCAGTGAAGCGCTGGCGACTAATTCACCCCTCCACTTT; cdr3_aa: CASSEALATNSPLHF; v_call: TRBV6-1; clone_size: medium-sized; j_call: TRBJ1-6; d_call: -
cdr3_nt: TGTGCCAGCTCACTGGGGACAGAACCCAATCAGCCCCAGCATTTT; cdr3_aa: CASSLGTEPNQPQHF; v_call: TRBV18; clone_size: -; j_call: TRBJ1-5; d_call: TRBD1
cdr3_nt: TGTGCCAGCTCTCAGCACACTGAAGCTTTCTTT; cdr3_aa: CASSQHTEAFF; v_call: TRBV5-6; clone_size: -; j_call: TRBJ1-1; d_call: -
cdr3_nt: TGTGCCAGCTCACTTAGGACAGTCAATGAGCAGTTCTTC; cdr3_aa: CASSLRTVNEQFF; v_call: TRBV18; clone_size: once; j_call: TRBJ2-1; d_call: -
cdr3_nt: TGTGCCAGCAGCTTAGGGACAGGGATCCACACTGAAGCTTTCTTT; cdr3_aa: CASSLGTGIHTEAFF; v_call: TRBV5-4; clone_size: -; j_call: TRBJ1-1; d_call: TRBD1
cdr3_nt: TGTGCCAGCAGCCATTTACGCTCGGACATTTTTCAGCCCCAGCATTTT; cdr3_aa: CASSHLRSDIFQPQHF; v_call: TRBV16; clone_size: few; j_call: TRBJ1-5; d_call: -
cdr3_nt: TGTGCCAGCAGCCAAAGTGGGAGGGAGGACACTGAAGCTTTCTTT; cdr3_aa: CASSQSGREDTEAFF; v_call: TRBV14; clone_size: -; j_call: TRBJ1-1; d_call: -
cdr3_nt: TGTGCCAGCAGCTTGGGGACAGATAGCAATCAGCCCCAGCATTTT; cdr3_aa: CASSLGTDSNQPQHF; v_call: TRBV7-8; clone_size: -; j_call: TRBJ1-5; d_call: TRBD1
cdr3_nt: TGTGCCACCAGCCGAGCAGATACGCAGTATTTT; cdr3_aa: CATSRADTQYF; v_call: TRBV15; clone_size: -; j_call: TRBJ2-3; d_call: -
cdr3_nt: TGTGCCAGCAGCGGGACACTCATGAACACTGAAGCTTTCTTT; cdr3_aa: CASSGTLMNTEAFF; v_call: TRBV5-4; clone_size: -; j_call: TRBJ1-1; d_call: -
cdr3_nt: TGTACCAGCAGCAGGTCTCTAGGTTCGGGCCTTAGGGCATACGAGCAGTACTTC; cdr3_aa: CTSSRSLGSGLRAYEQYF; v_call: TRBV5-5; clone_size: -; j_call: TRBJ2-7; d_call: -
cdr3_nt: TGTGCCAGCAGTTACAGGACAGGGTATGGCTACACCTTC; cdr3_aa: CASSYRTGYGYTF; v_call: TRBV27; clone_size: once; j_call: TRBJ1-2; d_call: TRBD1
cdr3_nt: TGTGCCAGTAGTACCACTCACCTCTATGGCTACACCTTC; cdr3_aa: CASSTTHLYGYTF; v_call: TRBV19; clone_size: -; j_call: TRBJ1-2; d_call: -
cdr3_nt: TGTGCCAGCGCAGTAGGGGGGAGAACATACGAGCAGTACTTC; cdr3_aa: CASAVGGRTYEQYF; v_call: TRBV6-5; clone_size: -; j_call: TRBJ2-7; d_call: -
cdr3_nt: TGTGCCAGCAGCCTCTCGGGTCTAACTCGCTCCTACAATGAGCAGTTCTTC; cdr3_aa: CASSLSGLTRSYNEQFF; v_call: TRBV9; clone_size: -; j_call: TRBJ2-1; d_call: -
cdr3_nt: TGCGCCAGCAGCCAAGCTTTTGACAGGAGCTCCTACAATGAGCAGTTCTTC; cdr3_aa: CASSQAFDRSSYNEQFF; v_call: TRBV4-3; clone_size: -; j_call: TRBJ2-1; d_call: -
cdr3_nt: TGTGCCAGCAGCAGGGATAGGATGGACGAGCAGTACTTC; cdr3_aa: CASSRDRMDEQYF; v_call: TRBV6-4; clone_size: -; j_call: TRBJ2-7; d_call: -
cdr3_nt: TGTGCCAGCAGCTTAGTTGACGGGGCTAATGAAAAACTGTTTTTT; cdr3_aa: CASSLVDGANEKLFF; v_call: TRBV7-8; clone_size: -; j_call: TRBJ1-4; d_call: -
cdr3_nt: TGTGCCAGCAGCTTCCCCCAACGCGACGGAAACCCAGAAGCTTTCTTT; cdr3_aa: CASSFPQRDGNPEAFF; v_call: TRBV5-4; clone_size: -; j_call: TRBJ1-1; d_call: -